This TCR beta chain was documented in a study of blood T cell repertoires in COVID-19. Sequencing used immunoSEQ multiplex PCR; TCRdb keeps in-frame clones, though not all of them. The profile covers around 98,000 clones, with under 85% appearing a single time and roughly a quarter taken by the ten largest. There are 14 residues in the CDR3. V was clipped by 3 bases and J by 6 bases, with 14 bases between them. Germline CDR1 reads GTSNPN; CDR2 reads SVGIG (reference sequence). This clone was detected a few times. The rearrangement uses TRBV30 and TRBJ1-4; tentative D call: TRBD1 (6 bases). This clonotype was obtained from a man aged 65 to 79 with acute or convalescent COVID-19. Material for sequencing was peripheral blood. CDR3 coding DNA: TGTGCCTGGAGCCGAAGGGCAGGGGATGAAAAACTGTTTTTT. It is translated as CAWSRRAGDEKLFF.